This T cell receptor (beta chain) was sequenced for a study of regulatory T cells in long-lasting Graves disease. This clonotype was counted at least ten times. Trimming left V 5 bases short and J 9 bases short, with 19 bases between. The CDR3 consists of 14 residues. CDR3 regions were amplified by Arm-PCR using iRepertoire HTBI primers to build TCR beta libraries. Original analysis: Gene usage covered 62 TRBV and around 15 TRBJ segments. TCRdb called the multiplex PCR reads again in MiXCR, with one record for every CDR3 protein. Clone size and V and J calls follow TCRdb, not the original study. This sample has 350,000 to 450,000 distinct CDR3 sequences, with roughly 23% found just once. The time point: persistent/refractory GD, antithyroid drugs over 5 years with positive TRAb. The TCR library used RNA extracted from PBMCs.

The sample here was peripheral blood mononuclear cells (PBMCs), taken when the disease was refractory, from a patient treated with antithyroid drugs. This TCR came from a woman aged 40 to 50 with Graves disease. The rearrangement uses TRBV12-3 or TRBV12-4 and TRBJ1-1; possibly TRBD1 for D (6 bases). This CDR3 reads CASSPFGGAEQAFF. In DNA form, the CDR3 reads TGTGCCAGCAGTCCCTTTGGGGGCGCGGAGCAAGCTTTCTTT.